The 2 T cell receptor beta chains listed next were all sequenced from one sample in a study of cytomegalovirus exposure and HLA in healthy donors. This PCR relied on a set of 60 Vbeta primers and 13 Jbeta primers. Sequenced by immunoSEQ multiplex PCR; TCRdb stores in-frame clones only, minus some. The sample has about 160,000 clones, about three quarters seen once. The sequenced material came from PBMCs. The receptors originated from a woman aged 50 to 65 in good health and CMV-seropositive.

This clone has just one count. The genes are TRBV9 and TRBJ1-2; D call uncertain. CDR3 length: 13 residues. The V and J ends lost 5 bases and 5 bases respectively, with 13 bases between them. CDR1 is SGDLS and CDR2 is YYNGEE in the germline V gene. The CDR3 DNA is TGTGCCAGCAGTGACCTAACAGAATATGGCTACACCTTC. Its translation is CASSDLTEYGYTF.

This clone has a single count. J is TRBJ2-1 and V is TRBV18; 7 bases map to TRBD1. The length of the CDR3 is 15 residues. J lost 4 bases, V lost 3 bases, and 6 bases had no gene match. The germline CDR1 and CDR2 sequences are KGHSH and LQKENI. The DNA for the CDR3 is TGTGCCAGCTCACCCAGGGGGACGGTTTACAATGAGCAGTTCTTC. As protein: CASSPRGTVYNEQFF.